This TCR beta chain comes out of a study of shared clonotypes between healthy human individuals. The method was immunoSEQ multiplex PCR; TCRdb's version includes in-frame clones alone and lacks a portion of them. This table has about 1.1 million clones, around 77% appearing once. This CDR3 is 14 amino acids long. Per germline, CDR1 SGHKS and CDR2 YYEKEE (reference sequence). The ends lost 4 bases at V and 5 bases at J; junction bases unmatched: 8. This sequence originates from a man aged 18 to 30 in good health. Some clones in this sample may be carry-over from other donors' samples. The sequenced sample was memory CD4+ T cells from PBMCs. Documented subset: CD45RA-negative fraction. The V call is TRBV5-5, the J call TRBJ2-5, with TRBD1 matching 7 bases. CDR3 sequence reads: CASSPPTGLETQYF. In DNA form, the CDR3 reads TGTGCCAGCAGCCCCCCGACAGGGTTGGAGACCCAGTACTTC.